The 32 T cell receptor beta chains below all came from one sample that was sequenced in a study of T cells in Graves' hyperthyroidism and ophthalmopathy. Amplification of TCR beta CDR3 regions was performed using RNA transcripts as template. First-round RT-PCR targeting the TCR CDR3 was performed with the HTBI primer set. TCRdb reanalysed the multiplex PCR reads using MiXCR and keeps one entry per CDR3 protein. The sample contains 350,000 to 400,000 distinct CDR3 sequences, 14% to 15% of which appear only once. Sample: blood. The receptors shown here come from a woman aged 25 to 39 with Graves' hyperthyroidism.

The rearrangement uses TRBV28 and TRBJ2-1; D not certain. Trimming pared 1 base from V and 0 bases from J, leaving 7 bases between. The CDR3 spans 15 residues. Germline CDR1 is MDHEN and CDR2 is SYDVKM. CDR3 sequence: CASSLLGFSYNEQFF. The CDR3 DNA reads TGTGCCAGCAGTTTATTGGGCTTCTCCTACAATGAGCAGTTCTTC. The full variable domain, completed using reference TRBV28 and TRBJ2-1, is DVKVTQSSRYLVKRTGEKVFLECVQDMDHENMFWYRQDPGLGLRLIYFSYDVKMKEKGDIPEGYSVSREKKERFSLILESASTNQTSMYLCASSLLGFSYNEQFFGPGTRLTVL.

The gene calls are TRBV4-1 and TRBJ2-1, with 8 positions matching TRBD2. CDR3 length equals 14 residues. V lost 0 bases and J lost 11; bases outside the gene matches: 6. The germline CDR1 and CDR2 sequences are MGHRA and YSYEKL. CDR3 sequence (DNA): TGCGCCAGCAGCCAAGACCACGGGACTAGGCAGCAGTTCTTC. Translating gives CASSQDHGTRQQFF.

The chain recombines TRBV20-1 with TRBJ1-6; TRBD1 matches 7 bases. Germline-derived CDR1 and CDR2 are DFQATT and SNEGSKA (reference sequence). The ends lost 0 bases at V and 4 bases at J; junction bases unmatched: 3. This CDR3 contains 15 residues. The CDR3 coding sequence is TGCAGTGCTAGAGAGAGACAGGGTTATAATTCACCCCTCCACTTT. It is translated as CSARERQGYNSPLHF.

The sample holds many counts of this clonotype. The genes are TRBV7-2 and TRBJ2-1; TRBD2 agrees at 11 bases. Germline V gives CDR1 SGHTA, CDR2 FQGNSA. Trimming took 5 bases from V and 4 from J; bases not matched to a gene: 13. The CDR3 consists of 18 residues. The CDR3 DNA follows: TGTGCCAGCAGCACCGACAGGACCGGGACTAGCGGTTACAATGAGCAGTTCTTC. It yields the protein CASSTDRTGTSGYNEQFF.

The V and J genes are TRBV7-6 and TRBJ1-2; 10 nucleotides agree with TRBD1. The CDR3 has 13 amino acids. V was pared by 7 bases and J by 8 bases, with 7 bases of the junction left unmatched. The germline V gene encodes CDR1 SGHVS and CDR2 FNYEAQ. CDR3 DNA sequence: TGTGCCAGCACACGACAGGGGGCCGAGGGCTACACCTTC. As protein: CASTRQGAEGYTF.

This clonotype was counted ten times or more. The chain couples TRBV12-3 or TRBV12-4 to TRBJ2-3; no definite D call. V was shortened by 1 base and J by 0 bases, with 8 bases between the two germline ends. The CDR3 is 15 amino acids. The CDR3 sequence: CASSLGYPSTDTQYF. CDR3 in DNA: TGTGCCAGCAGTTTAGGCTATCCTAGCACAGATACGCAGTATTTT.

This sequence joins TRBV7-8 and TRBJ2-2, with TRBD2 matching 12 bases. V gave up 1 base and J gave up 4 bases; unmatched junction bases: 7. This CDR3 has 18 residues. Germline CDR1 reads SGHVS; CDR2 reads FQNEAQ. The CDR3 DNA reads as TGTGCCAGCAGCTTAGGGACTAGCGGGGAGATGATCACCGGGGAGCTGTTTTTT. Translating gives CASSLGTSGEMITGELFF.

CDR3 coding DNA: TGTGCCAGCAGTTTGGCAGGGGACACAGATACGCAGTATTTT. Translated: CASSLAGDTDTQYF. This rearrangement joins TRBV12-3 or TRBV12-4 to TRBJ2-3; possible D gene TRBD1, 6 bases. V lost 3 bases to trimming and J lost 2 bases, with 9 bases between them. This CDR3 has 14 residues.

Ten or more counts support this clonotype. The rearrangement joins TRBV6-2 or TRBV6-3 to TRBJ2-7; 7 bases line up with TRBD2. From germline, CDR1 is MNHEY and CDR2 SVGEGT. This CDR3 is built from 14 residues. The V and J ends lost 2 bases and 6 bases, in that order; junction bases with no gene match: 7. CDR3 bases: TGTGCCAGCAGTTACCGGGACTACGCCCTCGAGCAGTACTTC. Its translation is CASSYRDYALEQYF.

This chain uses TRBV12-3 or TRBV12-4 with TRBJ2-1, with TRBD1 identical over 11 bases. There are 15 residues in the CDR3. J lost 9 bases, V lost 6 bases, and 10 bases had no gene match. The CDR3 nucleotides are TGTGCCAGCAGCCCCCGGGACAGGGGGGAAGGTGAGCAGTTCTTC. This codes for CASSPRDRGEGEQFF.

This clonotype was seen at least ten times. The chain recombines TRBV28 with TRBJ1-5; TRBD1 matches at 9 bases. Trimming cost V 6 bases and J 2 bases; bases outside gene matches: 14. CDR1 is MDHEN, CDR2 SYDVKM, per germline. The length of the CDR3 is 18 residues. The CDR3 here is CASSRGTGRGRGNQPQHF. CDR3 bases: TGTGCCAGCAGCCGTGGGACAGGGAGGGGGCGAGGCAATCAGCCCCAGCATTTT.

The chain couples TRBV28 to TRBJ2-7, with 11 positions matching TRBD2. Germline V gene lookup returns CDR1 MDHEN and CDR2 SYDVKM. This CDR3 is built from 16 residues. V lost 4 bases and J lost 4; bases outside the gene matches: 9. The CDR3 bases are TGTGCCAGCAGTTCGACCGGGACTAGCGGAAGGTACGAGCAGTACTTC. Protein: CASSSTGTSGRYEQYF.

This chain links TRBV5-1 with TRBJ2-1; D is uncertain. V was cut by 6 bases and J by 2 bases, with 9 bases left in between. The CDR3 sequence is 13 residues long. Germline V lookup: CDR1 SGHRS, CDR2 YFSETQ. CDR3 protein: CASKQSTYNEQFF. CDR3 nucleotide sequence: TGCGCCAGCAAGCAGTCTACCTACAATGAGCAGTTCTTC.

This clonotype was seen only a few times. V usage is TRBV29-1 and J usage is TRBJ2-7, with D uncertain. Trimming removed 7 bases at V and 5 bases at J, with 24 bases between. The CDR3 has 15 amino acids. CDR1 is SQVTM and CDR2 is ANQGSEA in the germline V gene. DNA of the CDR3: TGCAGCGCTGTCCCAGAGACGACCGTACGCAACGAGCAGTACTTC. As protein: CSAVPETTVRNEQYF.

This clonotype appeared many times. The CDR3 bases are TGTGCCAGCAGTTATTCGCGCGGCGGGGACCTCTCCTACGAGCAGTACTTC. The encoded protein is CASSYSRGGDLSYEQYF. V is TRBV6-6 and J is TRBJ2-7; D may be TRBD2 (6 bases). Per the germline V gene, CDR1 is MNHNY and CDR2 is SVGAGI (reference sequence). The CDR3 spans 17 residues. Trimming took 3 bases from V and 0 from J, leaving 18 bases between them.

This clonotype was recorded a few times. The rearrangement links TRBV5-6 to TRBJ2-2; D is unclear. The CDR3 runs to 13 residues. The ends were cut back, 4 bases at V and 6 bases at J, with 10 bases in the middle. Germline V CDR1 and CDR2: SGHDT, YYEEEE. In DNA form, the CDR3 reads TGTGCCAGCAGCCCCGGAAGCGCCGGGGAGCTGTTTTTT. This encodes CASSPGSAGELFF.

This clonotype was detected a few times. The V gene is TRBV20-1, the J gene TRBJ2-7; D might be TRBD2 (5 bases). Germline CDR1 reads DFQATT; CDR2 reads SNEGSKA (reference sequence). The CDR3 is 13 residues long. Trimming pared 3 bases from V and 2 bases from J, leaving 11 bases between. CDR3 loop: CSARARGPYEQYF. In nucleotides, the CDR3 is TGCAGTGCTAGGGCCCGCGGGCCCTACGAGCAGTACTTC.

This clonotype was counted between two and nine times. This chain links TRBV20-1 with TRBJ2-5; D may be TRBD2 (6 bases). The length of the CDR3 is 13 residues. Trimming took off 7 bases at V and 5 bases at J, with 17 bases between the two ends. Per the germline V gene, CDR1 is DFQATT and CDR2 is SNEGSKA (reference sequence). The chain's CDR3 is CSVRVSGVETQYF. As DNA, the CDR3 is TGCAGTGTTAGGGTCTCGGGGGTTGAGACCCAGTACTTC.

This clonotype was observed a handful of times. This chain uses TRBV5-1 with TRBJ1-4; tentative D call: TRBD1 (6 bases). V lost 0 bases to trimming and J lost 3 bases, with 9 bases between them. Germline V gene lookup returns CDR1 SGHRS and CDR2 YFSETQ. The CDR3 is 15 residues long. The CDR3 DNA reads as TGCGCCAGCAGCTTGGACAGGGCGGCTAATGAAAAACTGTTTTTT. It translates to CASSLDRAANEKLFF.

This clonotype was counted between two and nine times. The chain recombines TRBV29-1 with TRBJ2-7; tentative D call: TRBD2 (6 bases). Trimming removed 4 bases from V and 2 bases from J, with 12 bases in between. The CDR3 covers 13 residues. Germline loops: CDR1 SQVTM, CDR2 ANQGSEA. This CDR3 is CSVVIAEAYEQYF. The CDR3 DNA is TGCAGCGTTGTAATAGCGGAGGCCTACGAGCAGTACTTC.

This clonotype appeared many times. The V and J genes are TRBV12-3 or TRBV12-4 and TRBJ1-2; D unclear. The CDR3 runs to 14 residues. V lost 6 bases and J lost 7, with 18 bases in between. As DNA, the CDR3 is TGTGCCAGCAGCCCTATTCGTGGGTCCCGTGGCTACACCTTC. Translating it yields CASSPIRGSRGYTF.

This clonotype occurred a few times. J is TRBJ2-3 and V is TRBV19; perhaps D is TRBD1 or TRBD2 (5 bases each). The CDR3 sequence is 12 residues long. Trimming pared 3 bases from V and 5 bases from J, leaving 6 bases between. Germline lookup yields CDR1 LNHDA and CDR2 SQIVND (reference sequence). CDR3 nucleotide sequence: TGTGCCAGTAGTATGAGGGGAGATACGCAGTATTTT. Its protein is CASSMRGDTQYF.

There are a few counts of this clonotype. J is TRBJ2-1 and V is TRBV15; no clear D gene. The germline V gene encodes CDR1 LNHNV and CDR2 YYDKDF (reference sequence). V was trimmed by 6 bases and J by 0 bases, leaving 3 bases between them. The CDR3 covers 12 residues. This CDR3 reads CATRSSYNEQFF. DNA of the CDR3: TGTGCCACCAGGAGCTCCTACAATGAGCAGTTCTTC.

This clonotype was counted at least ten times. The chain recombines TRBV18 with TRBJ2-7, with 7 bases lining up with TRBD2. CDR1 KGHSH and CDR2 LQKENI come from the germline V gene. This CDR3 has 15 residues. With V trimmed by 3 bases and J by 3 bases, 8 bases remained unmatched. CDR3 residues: CASSPESSGIYEQYF. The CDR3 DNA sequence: TGTGCCAGCTCACCGGAGTCTAGCGGAATCTACGAGCAGTACTTC.

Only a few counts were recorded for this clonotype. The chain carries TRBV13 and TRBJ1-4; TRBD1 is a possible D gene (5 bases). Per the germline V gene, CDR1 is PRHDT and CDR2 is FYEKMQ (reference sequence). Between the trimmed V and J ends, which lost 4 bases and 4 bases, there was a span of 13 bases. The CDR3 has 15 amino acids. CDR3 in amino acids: CASSSRGTFNEKLFF. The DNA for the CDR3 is TGTGCCAGCAGCTCCCGCGGGACGTTTAATGAAAAACTGTTTTTT.

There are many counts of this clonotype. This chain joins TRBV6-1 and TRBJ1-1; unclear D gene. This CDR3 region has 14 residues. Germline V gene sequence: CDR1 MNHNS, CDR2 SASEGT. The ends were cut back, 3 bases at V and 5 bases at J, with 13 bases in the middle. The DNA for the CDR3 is TGTGCCAGCAGTGAGGTGGGGAGGGAGACTGAAGCTTTCTTT. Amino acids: CASSEVGRETEAFF.

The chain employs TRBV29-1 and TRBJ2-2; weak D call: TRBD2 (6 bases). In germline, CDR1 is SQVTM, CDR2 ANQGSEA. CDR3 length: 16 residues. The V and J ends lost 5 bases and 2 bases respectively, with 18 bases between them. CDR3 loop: CSVSWAGIENTGELFF. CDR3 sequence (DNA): TGCAGCGTTAGTTGGGCGGGGATAGAAAACACCGGGGAGCTGTTTTTT.

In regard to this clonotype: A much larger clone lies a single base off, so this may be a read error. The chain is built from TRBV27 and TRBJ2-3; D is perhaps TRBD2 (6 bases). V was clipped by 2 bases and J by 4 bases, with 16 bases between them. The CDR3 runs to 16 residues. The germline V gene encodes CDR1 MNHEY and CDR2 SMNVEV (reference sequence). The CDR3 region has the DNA TGTGCCAGCAGTTTAGCGGGGCGCAGGTGGGCAGATACGCAGTATTTT. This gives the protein CASSLAGRRWADTQYF.

The CDR3 is CASSILGEQYF. Here the CDR3 DNA reads TGTGCCAGCAGCATTCTCGGGGAGCAGTACTTC. The chain links TRBV3-1 to TRBJ2-7; no definite D call. Germline CDR1 and CDR2: LGHDT and YNNKEL (reference sequence). The length of the CDR3 is 11 residues. Trimming stripped 5 bases from V and 7 bases from J, with 9 bases between.

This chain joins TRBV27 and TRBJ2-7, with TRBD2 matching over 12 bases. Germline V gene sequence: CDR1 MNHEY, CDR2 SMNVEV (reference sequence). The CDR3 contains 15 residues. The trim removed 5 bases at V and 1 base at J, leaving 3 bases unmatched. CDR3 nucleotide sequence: TGTGCCAGCAGTCGGACTAGCGGGGCATCCTACGAGCAGTACTTC. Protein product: CASSRTSGASYEQYF.

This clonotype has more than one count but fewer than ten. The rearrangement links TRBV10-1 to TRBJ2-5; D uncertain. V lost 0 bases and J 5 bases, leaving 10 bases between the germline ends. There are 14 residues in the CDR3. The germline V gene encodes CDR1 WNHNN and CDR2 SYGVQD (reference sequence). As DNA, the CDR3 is TGCGCCAGCAGTGAGTCGTGGCCGCAGGAGACCCAGTACTTC. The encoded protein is CASSESWPQETQYF.

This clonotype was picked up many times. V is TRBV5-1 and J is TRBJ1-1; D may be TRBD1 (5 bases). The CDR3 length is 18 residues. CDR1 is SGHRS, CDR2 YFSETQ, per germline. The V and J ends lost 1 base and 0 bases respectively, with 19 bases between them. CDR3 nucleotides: TGCGCCAGCAGCTTGTCCTTAGGCGTGGGGACTTTGAACACTGAAGCTTTCTTT. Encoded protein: CASSLSLGVGTLNTEAFF.